This TCR beta chain was profiled in a study of OX40 agonist ivuxolimab in advanced cancers. Whole-study results and caveats: Antigen specificity remained undetermined for the expanded peripheral T cells. The authors also found low normalized T-cell clonal expansion in some nonresponders.

To note about this clone: As yet, its antigen is unknown.

The germline V gene encodes CDR1 SGHAT and CDR2 FQNNGV. The germline V and J ends were trimmed by 4 bases and 3 bases, with 18 bases remaining between them. The CDR3 length is 16 residues. Using immunoSEQ multiplex PCR, the repertoire was profiled, and TCRdb retains in-frame clones only, with some absent. The sample comprises about 68,000 clones, roughly 90% of which are singletons, and about 1% rests with the top ten. Source: CD4+ or CD8+ T cells sorted from blood, taken in a trial of the OX40 agonist ivuxolimab. The chain joins TRBV11-2 to TRBJ2-5; the D gene is possibly TRBD2 (6 bases). The source of this sequence is an adult with an advanced solid tumor such as melanoma, head and neck, liver or kidney cancer. The CDR3 sequence is CASSSRSGTGEETQYF. The CDR3 region has the DNA TGTGCCAGCAGCTCGAGGTCAGGTACGGGAGAAGAGACCCAGTACTTC.